The rows below give T cell receptor beta chains drawn from one sample of a study of cytomegalovirus exposure and HLA in healthy donors. Produced via immunoSEQ multiplex PCR; TCRdb's table is partial and in-frame only. The sample has 150,000 to 200,000 clones, 65% to 80% seen once; the top ten hold under 0.75%. The sequencing sample was made of PBMCs. These TCRs come from a middle-aged woman in good health and CMV-seronegative. Each CDR3 is given with its conserved first and last residue. D genes are given only for firm matches. Expanded clones are given a class, and other clones once, few, many or no size at all.

size,D,J,V,DNA,CDR3
NA,NA,TRBJ1-1,TRBV6-5,TGTGCCAGCAGTTACGTGGGCAGCAACACTGAAGCTTTCTTT,CASSYVGSNTEAFF
NA,TRBD2,TRBJ2-1,TRBV11-3,TGTGCCAGCACCAGACTAGCGGAGAACTACAATGAGCAGTTCTTC,CASTRLAENYNEQFF
NA,TRBD1,TRBJ1-2,TRBV5-1,TGCGCCAGCACCTTTGGCCTCAGGGGGGATGGCTACACCTTC,CASTFGLRGDGYTF
NA,NA,TRBJ1-2,TRBV6-1,TGTGCCAGCAGTAGCAGGTTGCGGGCGGATTATGGCTACACCTTC,CASSSRLRADYGYTF
NA,TRBD1,TRBJ1-1,TRBV11-1,TGTGCCAGCAGCGCCTGGACAGGGAGCAACACTGAAGCTTTCTTT,CASSAWTGSNTEAFF
NA,NA,TRBJ2-7,TRBV6-5,TGTGCCTTGGGGGGTCAGGGGGACGAGCAGTACTTC,CALGGQGDEQYF
few,NA,TRBJ1-2,TRBV2,TGTGCCAGCAACCCCCTTACCTACTCCATTTCAAACTATGGCTACACCTTC,CASNPLTYSISNYGYTF
NA,NA,TRBJ1-1,TRBV15,TGTGCCACCAGCAGAGATCGGCACAGGGAAATGAACACTGAAGCTTTCTTT,CATSRDRHREMNTEAFF
few,TRBD1,TRBJ1-5,TRBV6-5,TGTGCCAGCAGTAGGACAGGGTCTTTGGGACAGCCCCAGCATTTT,CASSRTGSLGQPQHF
NA,TRBD1,TRBJ2-7,TRBV6-5,TGTGCCAGCAATCGGGCAGGGGGAGCTTACGAGCAGTACTTC,CASNRAGGAYEQYF
once,TRBD1,TRBJ2-7,TRBV13,TGTGCCAGCAGCTTAGCGACAGGGGGCGTAAACCCCTACGAGCAGTACTTC,CASSLATGGVNPYEQYF
NA,TRBD1,TRBJ2-5,TRBV6-1,TGTGCCAGCAATCAGGACAGGGGGCCGGAGACCCAGTACTTC,CASNQDRGPETQYF
once,NA,TRBJ2-1,TRBV6-5,TGTGCCTCGTACGCGGGCGGTTACAATGAGCAGTTCTTC,CASYAGGYNEQFF
NA,TRBD1,TRBJ2-1,TRBV10-2,TGCGCCAGCAGTGACCGAGACAGGGGCGAGCAGTTCTTC,CASSDRDRGEQFF
NA,NA,TRBJ2-7,TRBV18,TGTGCCAGCTCACCACTGAGTAACAAGGCGGCCGAGCAGTACTTC,CASSPLSNKAAEQYF
NA,TRBD2,TRBJ2-7,TRBV5-1,TGCGCCAGCAGCTTCCAGACACCGGGACTAGGAGGCTACGAGCAGTACTTC,CASSFQTPGLGGYEQYF
NA,TRBD1,TRBJ1-5,TRBV25-1,TGTGCCAGCCGCGGACAGGGTGGAAGCAATCAGCCCCAGCATTTT,CASRGQGGSNQPQHF
once,NA,TRBJ2-5,TRBV5-1,TGCGCCAGCAGGCGGGTTGGAGAGACCCAGTACTTC,CASRRVGETQYF
NA,TRBD1,TRBJ2-7,TRBV4-1,TGCGCCAGCAGCCAAGAGGGACAGGGGGCTCGGGAGCAGTACTTC,CASSQEGQGAREQYF
NA,NA,TRBJ2-3,TRBV11-2,TGTGCCAGCAGCCTCCAGCGGACCGGCACAGATACGCAGTATTTT,CASSLQRTGTDTQYF
few,NA,TRBJ1-1,TRBV13,TGTGCCAGCAGCCTGTTGGGCGTGAACACTGAAGCTTTCTTT,CASSLLGVNTEAFF
NA,NA,TRBJ2-2,TRBV2,TGTGCCAGCAGTCAAACTAGCAGACAGGGCCGAACCGGGGAGCTGTTTTTT,CASSQTSRQGRTGELFF
NA,TRBD2,TRBJ2-5,TRBV4-2,TGTGCCAGCAGCCACCCAAGGGGCACTAGCGGGGTACAAGAGACCCAGTACTTC,CASSHPRGTSGVQETQYF
once,TRBD2,TRBJ2-1,TRBV2,TGTGCCAGCACGGCGGGGGGGAATGAGCAGTTCTTC,CASTAGGNEQFF
NA,TRBD1,TRBJ2-7,TRBV5-1,TGCGCCAGCCGAGGACAGGGGGAGTACTTC,CASRGQGEYF
NA,NA,TRBJ1-2,TRBV7-9,TGTGCCACCCGAGGCTATGGCTACACCTTC,CATRGYGYTF
NA,TRBD1,TRBJ2-5,TRBV5-1,TGCGCCAGCAGCCCGTTGACAGGGATCCAAGAGACCCAGTACTTC,CASSPLTGIQETQYF
NA,NA,TRBJ2-2,TRBV6-5,TGTGCCAGCAGTTACTACGGAGTTGCGAACACCGGGGAGCTGTTTTTT,CASSYYGVANTGELFF
once,NA,TRBJ2-7,TRBV6-5,TGTGCCAGCAGCCCCGATCCTGGGCGAATCTACGAGCAGTACTTC,CASSPDPGRIYEQYF
NA,NA,TRBJ2-7,TRBV15,TGTGCCACCAGCAGAGAGACTGGTACCTACGAGCAGTACTTC,CATSRETGTYEQYF
NA,TRBD1,TRBJ2-7,TRBV7-9,TGTGCCAGCAGCCTCCGGGACAGGGCCTACGAGCAGTACTTC,CASSLRDRAYEQYF
NA,NA,TRBJ2-7,TRBV18,TGTGCCAGCTCACCACTCCGGGAGATACTTTACGAGCAGTACTTC,CASSPLREILYEQYF
NA,NA,TRBJ2-2,TRBV6-4,TGTGCCAGCACCTCCGGGGCGAACACCGGGGAGCTGTTTTTT,CASTSGANTGELFF
once,TRBD1,TRBJ1-1,TRBV28,TGTGCCAGCAGTTTTGGACAGGGAAGCACTGAAGCTTTCTTT,CASSFGQGSTEAFF
NA,NA,TRBJ2-7,TRBV7-9,TGTGCCAGCAGCATGACAGACTTCTACGAGCAGTACTTC,CASSMTDFYEQYF
NA,NA,TRBJ1-2,TRBV25-1,TGTGCCACCCGCCAGGGGTTTAACTATGGCTACACCTTC,CATRQGFNYGYTF
NA,NA,TRBJ2-1,TRBV4-3,TGCGCCAGCAGCCAATTAACAGGAACCGCTTCGGGTGAGCAGTTCTTC,CASSQLTGTASGEQFF
NA,TRBD1,TRBJ2-7,TRBV5-1,TGCGCCAGCAGCTTGGACAGGGGGGATCTAGGGGAGCAGTACTTC,CASSLDRGDLGEQYF
NA,NA,TRBJ1-1,TRBV19,TGTGCCAGTACCCCAGGGTGGAACACTGAAGCTTTCTTT,CASTPGWNTEAFF
once,NA,TRBJ2-7,TRBV5-1,TGCGCCAGCACCTTCGAGGGGGTTAACGAGCAGTACTTC,CASTFEGVNEQYF
few,NA,TRBJ2-3,TRBV7-6,TGTGCCAGCGTAGGGGGTTCATCTAGCACAGATACGCAGTATTTT,CASVGGSSSTDTQYF